This is a list of T cell receptor beta chains from one sample in a study of CD8 T cells in Susac syndrome. Each CDR3 protein is one row after TCRdb ran MiXCR on the immunoSEQ multiplex PCR reads. The sample yields under 550,000 distinct CDR3 sequences, 85% seen once. What was sequenced was CD8+ T cells from PBMCs. Receptor source: a human donor with multiple sclerosis. The CDR3 runs from the conserved cysteine through the conserved F or W. Fields, in order: clone size, V gene, D gene, J gene, CDR3 DNA, CDR3 protein. D genes are given only for firm matches. Clone size is stated in some rows and not others, as once, few, many or a class when expanded.

>NA|TRBV11-2|NA|TRBJ1-1
TGTGCCAGCAGCTTAACCCAGGTACCGTTAGGGGACACTGAAGCTTTCTTT
CASSLTQVPLGDTEAFF
>NA|TRBV5-6|TRBD1|TRBJ2-7
TGTGCCAGCAGCTTAATTGGGACAGTCCACGAGCAGTACTTC
CASSLIGTVHEQYF
>NA|TRBV6-1|NA|TRBJ1-2
TGTGCCAGCAGTGAAGGGCCAGGCGGCTATGGCTACACCTTC
CASSEGPGGYGYTF
>NA|TRBV24-1|NA|TRBJ2-1
TGTGCCACCAGAGGTTCCTACAATGAGCAGTTCTTC
CATRGSYNEQFF
>NA|TRBV30|NA|TRBJ1-1
TGTGCCTGGAGTCGGGGCAGCAGCACTGAAGCTTTCTTT
CAWSRGSSTEAFF
>NA|TRBV27|NA|TRBJ1-2
TGTGCCAGCAGCCAATTCATGAACTATGGCTACACCTTC
CASSQFMNYGYTF
>NA|TRBV21-1|NA|TRBJ2-5
TGTGCCAGCAGCGAGACAGGGGCGGAGACCCAGTACTTC
CASSETGAETQYF
>NA|TRBV3-1|TRBD1|TRBJ2-7
TGTGCCAGCAGCCGAATGTGGGACAGAACTTTCTCCTACGAGCAGTACTTC
CASSRMWDRTFSYEQYF
>once|TRBV12-3/TRBV12-4|NA|TRBJ1-2
TGTGCCAGCAGTTTGGCCCATTCAGACTATGGCTACACCTTC
CASSLAHSDYGYTF
>NA|TRBV6-5|NA|TRBJ1-1
TGTGCCAGCAGTTACTCGACTTTCCCGGGCGGTAAGACTGAAGCTTTCTTT
CASSYSTFPGGKTEAFF